The sequence of this TCR beta chain was determined in a study of multiple sclerosis patients with progressive multifocal leukoencephalopathy (dated by TCRdb to the late 2010s). Regarding the research as a whole: Peripheral T and B cells were examined in MS patients who went on to develop PML (4 under natalizumab, 1 after alemtuzumab) as well as in treated patients who did not. A couple of patients on natalizumab who later developed PML were tracked over time from before therapy, through 6 and 12 months, up to PML onset. The goal of the study was to detect any JC virus-specific or public T-cell expansions that arose at the time of PML onset.

As regards this clone: Its binding antigen is unknown. Base-call qualities are not available, and no considerably larger clone is one nucleotide away.

TRB CDR3 regions were amplified from genomic DNA with the immunoSEQ two-step multiplex PCR at survey-level depth. To estimate template counts and remove amplification bias, each PCR was spiked with synthetic inline TR CDR3 controls covering all V-J pairings. Reads went through processing to reduce amplification and sequencing bias, and quantification was done against synthetic TR CDR3 analogs. The original pipeline was this. Raw data were processed in ImmunoSEQ Analyzer, with out-of-frame sequences and CDR3s containing stop codons removed, and gene names were assigned according to IMGT nomenclature. Normalized Shannon entropy, defined as 1 minus Pielou's evenness, served as the summary measure of repertoire diversity. TRB sequences were treated as identical only when sharing V gene, J gene and CDR3. Public PML clonotypes were CDR3s shared by two or more PML-onset samples but absent earlier, in controls, and in public databases. Position-by-position CDR3 amino acid composition was analyzed in Skylign with the observed count method. Imported from immuneACCESS, the table was reduced by TCRdb to in-frame sequences with V and J called. These copies leave out some clones; in studies compared against another copy, an unresolved V gene accounts for under half, and the cause of the remainder is not known. The D gene and trimming were derived from the DNA, and the V and J assignments and clone size from that table. Counted in this sample were some 31,000 clones; more than 85% of them appeared once. About 3.3% of the sample is taken by the ten largest.

The time point label, as the study defines it: time of PML onset. The sample's treatment or condition label is to be understood as: on natalizumab therapy at sampling. PML was diagnosed from clinical and MRI findings and confirmed by detection of JC virus DNA in cerebrospinal fluid. In the natalizumab-treated patients, PML developed after between about 15 and 56 months of natalizumab therapy. Every listed patient had received interferon beta before, and every PML patient was female. Blood samples for T3 were taken at PML onset. Ficoll-Hypaque density gradient centrifugation was used to isolate peripheral blood mononuclear cells. Study-wide findings and limitations: Given the small, descriptive cohort, it remained unclear whether the study findings reflect JC virus infection or general immunocompromise. In most PML patients, lower normalized Shannon entropy suggested less diverse TRB repertoires, while the natalizumab-treated controls had values close to 1. TRB clones with frequency above 0.5% were observed only in PML patients, but the clones expanded at PML onset were found to be already present before and during natalizumab therapy. Only peripheral blood was analyzed, although cerebrospinal fluid or brain lymphocytes might be more informative for natalizumab-associated PML. At the time PML developed, no common TRBV or TRBJ gene usage or preferential TRBV-TRBJ pairings were detected.

The starting material was PBMCs, obtained from a patient treated with natalizumab. The clonotype originates from a human donor with progressive multifocal leukoencephalopathy.

The sequenced DNA is TGTGCCAGTACTGGTTTAGGACAGGGGAATCAGCCCCAGCATTTT. Translated, this is CASTGLGQGNQPQHF. In this chain, TRBV19 is recombined with TRBJ1-5, with 9 bases aligning to TRBD1. The CDR3 numbers 15 residues from cysteine through phenylalanine. Only the CDR3 region is kept as DNA, spanning 45 bases read in frame from base 1. The germline V gene (reference sequence) yields LNHDA for CDR1 and SQIVND for CDR2. The junction shows trimming of 7 bases on V and 4 bases on J, and the gene matches do not reach 8 bases of it. Where the CDR3 stops, the reference TRBV19 and TRBJ1-5 genes take over; the full variable domain is DGGITQSPKYLFRKEGQNVTLSCEQNLNHDAMYWYRQDPGQGLRLIYYSQIVNDFQKGDIAEGYSVSREKKESFPLTVTSAQKNPTAFYLCASTGLGQGNQPQHFGDGTRLSIL.